These T cell receptor beta chains were read from a single sample in a study of human T cells and chemical hapten exposure. TCRdb itself ran the RACE reads through MiXCR, one entry per CDR3 protein. The repertoire holds roughly 380,000 distinct CDR3 sequences, around 5.5% seen once, with 2.5% to 3% in the top ten. The sample consisted of whole blood, taken in connection with sensitization to the hapten diphenylcyclopropenone (DPC). Receptors originate from a woman in her 50s with alopecia areata. Some clones in this sample may be carry-over from other donors' samples. Both conserved end residues are part of each CDR3. D genes are given only for firm matches. Not all rows give a size; the values are once, few, many and, for expanded clones, a class.

NA	TRBV6-5	TRBJ1-3	NA	TGTGCCAGCAGTTACAGCGAGGGAGGGTCTGGAAACACCATATATTTT	CASSYSEGGSGNTIYF
NA	TRBV27	TRBJ1-2	NA	TGTGCCACCGCTGTGGGGTCCGGTACTCGGGGCTACACCTTC	CATAVGSGTRGYTF
NA	TRBV24-1	TRBJ2-3	NA	TGTGCCACCAGTGATACTAGGGGGGCAGATACGCAGTATTTT	CATSDTRGADTQYF
NA	TRBV7-6	TRBJ2-6	few	TGTGCCAGCACCCAAAAAAAAGCTGCTGGGGCCAACGTCCTGACTTTC	CASTQKKAAGANVLTF
NA	TRBV3-1	TRBJ1-6	NA	TGTGCCAGCAGCCAAGATCCTCGCATGCCCCTCCACTTT	CASSQDPRMPLHF
TRBD1	TRBV29-1	TRBJ1-2	many	TGCAGCGTTGAAAAATCAGGGGGGTCCTATGGCTACACCTTC	CSVEKSGGSYGYTF
TRBD1	TRBV20-1	TRBJ2-3	many	TGCAGTGCTAGAGATCCAAGGGGGCCCCCAGATACGCAGTATTTT	CSARDPRGPPDTQYF
NA	TRBV28	TRBJ2-1	few	TGTGCCAGCAACCCCAGGTCCCTTCCTGAGCAGTTCTTC	CASNPRSLPEQFF
TRBD2	TRBV10-1	TRBJ2-3	NA	TGCGCCAGCAGTGAGTCCCCGGCGGGAGGAATCATCGTTACGCAGTATTTT	CASSESPAGGIIVTQYF
NA	TRBV7-2	TRBJ1-2	many	TGTGCCAGCAGCTTAGCCGCGTCTGGGCAGACTAACTATGGCTACACCTTC	CASSLAASGQTNYGYTF
TRBD1	TRBV7-3	TRBJ1-6	few	TGTGCCAGCAGCGTTACGGTCCGGACAGGGAGTTCACCCCTCCACTTT	CASSVTVRTGSSPLHF
TRBD2	TRBV20-1	TRBJ2-3	few	TGCAGTGCTAGAGATAGCATAGTAGCGGGGGGGCCTCGCACAGATACGCAGTATTTT	CSARDSIVAGGPRTDTQYF
TRBD1	TRBV7-3	TRBJ1-6	many	TGTGCCAGCAGCTTGGGACAGCCAAATTCACCCCTCCACTTT	CASSLGQPNSPLHF
NA	TRBV29-1	TRBJ2-4	many	TGCAGCGTGAGAGAGACGTTAGCCAAAAACATTCAGTACTTC	CSVRETLAKNIQYF
TRBD1	TRBV5-4	TRBJ1-5	NA	TGTGCCACCTCTTTGGACAGGGATAGCAATCAGCCCCAGCATTTT	CATSLDRDSNQPQHF
NA	TRBV7-2	TRBJ1-5	many	TGTGCCAGCAGCCATAAACACCCGTATAGCAATCAGCCCCAGCATTTT	CASSHKHPYSNQPQHF
NA	TRBV12-3/TRBV12-4	TRBJ2-1	many	TGTGCCAGCAGTTTGACTAGGACCAATGAGCAGTTCTTC	CASSLTRTNEQFF
NA	TRBV21-1	TRBJ2-7	few	TGTGCCAGCAGCACTGACAGGGGGAATGGAAAGGCGGGAGCCAACGAGCAGTACTTC	CASSTDRGNGKAGANEQYF
NA	TRBV28	TRBJ2-7	many	TGTGCCAGCAGTTTAGGGAACTCCTACGAGCAGTACTTC	CASSLGNSYEQYF
NA	TRBV6-5	TRBJ1-5	few	TGTGCCAGCAGTCCCTTGGACAGATTAGGTCAGCCCCAGCATTTT	CASSPLDRLGQPQHF
TRBD1	TRBV27	TRBJ2-7	NA	TGTGCCAGCAGTTTATCCTACGGGGACAGCTCCTACGAGCAGTACTTC	CASSLSYGDSSYEQYF
NA	TRBV6-2/TRBV6-3	TRBJ1-1	many	TGTGCCAGCAGTTACCTTCGATTGATGAACACTGAAGCTTTCTTT	CASSYLRLMNTEAFF
NA	TRBV9	TRBJ1-1	many	TGTGCCAGCAGCGTTGGAGGGGCCACTGAAGCTTTCTTT	CASSVGGATEAFF
NA	TRBV2	TRBJ2-3	few	TGTGCCAGCAGTGGGACTCTTAGCACAGATACGCAGTATTTT	CASSGTLSTDTQYF
NA	TRBV19	TRBJ2-1	NA	TGTGCCAGTAGTATCAGCCGGAACTCCTACAATGAGCAGTTCTTC	CASSISRNSYNEQFF
NA	TRBV15	TRBJ2-7	few	TGTGCCACCAGCGGGCCGAAATCCTACGAGCAGTACTTC	CATSGPKSYEQYF
NA	TRBV16	TRBJ2-1	NA	TGTGCCAGCAGCCGAGGAGGGATCAATGAGCAGTTCTTC	CASSRGGINEQFF
NA	TRBV20-1	TRBJ1-3	few	TGCAGTGCTCCAAACGGTGTTTCGAACACCATATATTTT	CSAPNGVSNTIYF
NA	TRBV5-6	TRBJ1-1	few	TGTGCCAGCAGCTCTGGACAATGGTTCACTGAAGCTTTCTTT	CASSSGQWFTEAFF
NA	TRBV4-1	TRBJ2-1	few	TGCGCCAGCAGCCAAGATGGGGTATCTCCAGGGAGCTCCTACAATGAGCAGTTCTTC	CASSQDGVSPGSSYNEQFF
NA	TRBV30	TRBJ2-7	many	TGTGCCTGGAGCAGTATTACCTACGAGCAGTACTTC	CAWSSITYEQYF
NA	TRBV28	TRBJ2-1	many	TGTGCCAGCAGTTCGGGGCTGTATGACAGAGGGACGTTCTTC	CASSSGLYDRGTFF
NA	TRBV27	TRBJ1-4	NA	TGTGCCAGCAGTTTATCGTTCCGGCCAACTAATGAAAAACTGTTTTTT	CASSLSFRPTNEKLFF
NA	TRBV24-1	TRBJ2-1	many	TGTGCCACCAGTTATGGGGATGAGCAGTTCTTC	CATSYGDEQFF
TRBD1	TRBV12-3/TRBV12-4	TRBJ2-7	many	TGTGCCAGCAGTGCGGGACAGGATAAACCCCAGTACGAGCAGTACTTC	CASSAGQDKPQYEQYF
TRBD1	TRBV7-9	TRBJ2-2	many	TGTGCCAGCAGCAATGACAGGGCCCACGGGGAGCTGTTTTTT	CASSNDRAHGELFF
TRBD2	TRBV28	TRBJ2-7	NA	TGTGCCAGCAGTTGGAGGTCGGGACTAGCGGGATCGTACGAGCAGTACTTC	CASSWRSGLAGSYEQYF
NA	TRBV6-1	TRBJ2-3	many	TGTGCCAGCAGTGAGACCTACACAGATACGCAGTATTTT	CASSETYTDTQYF
NA	TRBV29-1	TRBJ2-7	NA	TGCAGCGTTGCGTCAGCCACCTACGAGCAGTACTTC	CSVASATYEQYF
NA	TRBV20-1	TRBJ2-2	many	TGCAGCTCCGTGGGTGATGGGGAGCTGTTTTTT	CSSVGDGELFF
NA	TRBV7-2	TRBJ1-1	NA	TGTGCCAGCAGCAGAGGCCAGGGGCTGCAGACTGAAGCTTTCTTT	CASSRGQGLQTEAFF
NA	TRBV7-9	TRBJ2-1	many	TGTGCCAGCAGCCCGCCCAATGAGCAGTTCTTC	CASSPPNEQFF
NA	TRBV13	TRBJ2-1	NA	TGTGCCAGCAGCTTTTTGGGGACCTCCTACAATGAGCAGTTCTTC	CASSFLGTSYNEQFF
NA	TRBV27	TRBJ1-1	few	TGTGCCAGCAGTCCGCTGGGGGGGGGCTCGACTGAAGCTTTCTTT	CASSPLGGGSTEAFF
TRBD1	TRBV6-4	TRBJ2-1	many	TGTGCCAGCAGTGAGGGGACAGGGCTCGATGAGCAGTTCTTC	CASSEGTGLDEQFF
NA	TRBV9	TRBJ2-1	NA	TGTGCCAGCAGCGTAGAGCAAGCAGGGTACGGGCAGTTCTTC	CASSVEQAGYGQFF
TRBD1	TRBV7-9	TRBJ1-2	many	TGTGCCAGCAGCTTTACAGGGGGTTCTAACTATGGCTACACCTTC	CASSFTGGSNYGYTF
TRBD2	TRBV20-1	TRBJ2-3	many	TGCAGTGCTAGAACCCTAGCGGGGGGGCGAGATACGCAGTATTTT	CSARTLAGGRDTQYF
TRBD2	TRBV20-1	TRBJ2-7	few	TGCAGTGCTAGAGGGTCTAGCGGGACCTACGAGCAGTACTTC	CSARGSSGTYEQYF
TRBD2	TRBV5-1	TRBJ2-5	many	TGCGCCAGCAGTGTCGCCGGGGGGGAGACCCAGTACTTC	CASSVAGGETQYF
NA	TRBV12-3/TRBV12-4	TRBJ2-7	few	TGTGCCAGCAGTTTAACAGGAACGGCCGAGCAGTACTTC	CASSLTGTAEQYF
NA	TRBV4-1	TRBJ2-1	few	TGCGCCAGCAGCCATGACAGGTTGCTTAGAGTCAATGAGCAGTTCTTC	CASSHDRLLRVNEQFF
NA	TRBV6-5	TRBJ2-7	many	TGTGCCAGCAGTTCCGGCCCGGGGGCCTACGAGCAGTACTTC	CASSSGPGAYEQYF
NA	TRBV6-2/TRBV6-3	TRBJ2-2	NA	TGTGCCAGCAGTCATCGGGCCAGCGGGGAGCTGTTTTTT	CASSHRASGELFF